This paragraph covers one T cell receptor beta chain sequence. Germline V gives CDR1 MDHEN, CDR2 SYDVKM. The CDR3 is 16 residues long. TCRdb processed the 5' RACE reads again and assigns one entry to each CDR3 protein, with no DNA. The sample is made up of about 160,000 distinct CDR3 sequences, and the top ten hold approximately 3% of it. The entry originates in a study of monozygotic twins with inflammatory bowel disease. Material for sequencing was blood. This rearrangement joins TRBV28 to TRBJ2-6. This clonotype was sampled from a human donor with ulcerative colitis or Crohn's disease, or a healthy co-twin of an affected twin (not recorded which). CDR3 protein: CASSQPRAEGANVLTF.